This TCR beta chain was found in a study of T cells after yellow fever vaccination. UMIs were added to TCR cDNA along with a universal primer site when it was made by 5'RACE template switching. TCRdb passed the 5' RACE reads through MiXCR, listing each CDR3 protein once. The sample includes 200,000 to 300,000 distinct CDR3 sequences, approximately 3.6% of them seen just once. Study results and caveats: A weaker secondary response peaked on day 5, the primary on day 15.

This clonotype has at least ten counts. Its matching antigen is unknown. This TCR was recovered from a young man who received the YFV17D yellow fever vaccine. Here the sequenced sample was PBMCs, taken 15 days after the yellow fever booster vaccination.

Here the CDR3 DNA reads TGTGCCAGCACCCAGGAGGCATCCCGTGGCTACACCTTC. Its translation is CASTQEASRGYTF. The chain is built from TRBV5-6 and TRBJ1-2; D uncertain. Germline CDR1 and CDR2: SGHDT and YYEEEE. Trimming stripped 6 bases from V and 7 bases from J, with 16 bases between. The CDR3 runs to 13 residues.